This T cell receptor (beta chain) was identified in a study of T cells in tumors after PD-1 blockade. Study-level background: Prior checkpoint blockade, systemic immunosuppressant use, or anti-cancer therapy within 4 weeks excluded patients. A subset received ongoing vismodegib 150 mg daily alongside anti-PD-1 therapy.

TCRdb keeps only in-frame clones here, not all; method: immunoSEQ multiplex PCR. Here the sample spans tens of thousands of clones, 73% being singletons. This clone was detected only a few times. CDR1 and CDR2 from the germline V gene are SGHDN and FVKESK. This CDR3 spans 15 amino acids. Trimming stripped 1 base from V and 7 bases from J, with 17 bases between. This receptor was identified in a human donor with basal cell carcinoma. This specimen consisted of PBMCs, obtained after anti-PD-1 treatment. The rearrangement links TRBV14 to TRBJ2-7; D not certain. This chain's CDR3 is CASSQGALDLGEQYF. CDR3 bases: TGTGCCAGCAGCCAAGGGGCCCTAGACCTAGGGGAGCAGTACTTC.